A selection of T cell receptor beta chains follows, all from one sample in a study of control samples from healthy donors and cancer patients. The protocol was immunoSEQ multiplex PCR, while the TCRdb copy is restricted to in-frame clones and leaves out a portion. Counted here are 150,000 or so clones, roughly 93% occurring once; the ten biggest clones make up roughly 4%. The material sequenced was blood. All receptors derive from a woman aged 55-70 years in good health. The CDR3 runs from the conserved cysteine through the conserved F or W. Fields, in order: V gene, D gene, clone size, J gene, CDR3 DNA, CDR3 protein. The D gene is left open where the match is weak. Expanded clones get a size class; other rows say once, few or many, or leave the size out.

TRBV7-2,-,once,TRBJ2-3,TGTGCCAGCACCCGTATTGACGCGCTGACAGATACGCAGTATTTT,CASTRIDALTDTQYF
TRBV3-1/TRBV3-2,-,-,TRBJ1-1,TGTGCCAGCAGTCAAGGAGGGGGATCGGCTGAAGCTTTCTTT,CASSQGGGSAEAFF
TRBV7-2,TRBD1,-,TRBJ1-2,TGTGCCAGCAGCCCCGGACAGGGGGCCTATGGCTACACCTTC,CASSPGQGAYGYTF
TRBV7-9,-,-,TRBJ1-4,TGTGCCAGCAGCTTATGGGGGACTAATGAAAAACTGTTTTTT,CASSLWGTNEKLFF
TRBV20-1,-,-,TRBJ1-1,TGCAGTGCTCAGAGGAACACTGAAGCTTTCTTT,CSAQRNTEAFF
TRBV18,-,-,TRBJ1-3,TGTGCCAGCTCACCATTAGGCGGGGGAATGAGCTCTGGAAACACCATATATTTT,CASSPLGGGMSSGNTIYF
TRBV5-6,-,-,TRBJ2-7,TGTGCCAGCAGCTACCAGGGGGGGATCTACGAGCAGTACTTC,CASSYQGGIYEQYF
TRBV15,-,-,TRBJ1-3,TGTGCCACCAGCAGAGATCCTTCTAGATTCTCTGGAAACACCATATATTTT,CATSRDPSRFSGNTIYF
TRBV5-4,-,-,TRBJ1-5,TGTGCCAGCAGCCTAGACAGGTTCGGGCCCCAGCATTTT,CASSLDRFGPQHF
TRBV6-2/TRBV6-3,TRBD2,-,TRBJ2-3,TGTGCCAGCAGTTACGTCTTGTCTAGCGGGGGGGATGCTAGCACAGATACGCAGTATTTT,CASSYVLSSGGDASTDTQYF
TRBV15,-,-,TRBJ1-2,TGTGCCACCAGCACAAGGCAGGTTAATGGCTACACCTTC,CATSTRQVNGYTF
TRBV29-1,TRBD1,-,TRBJ2-6,TGCAGCGTGGGACAGGGAATGACTGGGGCCAACGTCCTGACTTTC,CSVGQGMTGANVLTF
TRBV21-1,-,-,TRBJ1-4,TGTGCCAGCAGCAAAGAGGACAAAAAGGGAACTAATGAAAAACTGTTTTTT,CASSKEDKKGTNEKLFF
TRBV5-1,-,-,TRBJ1-3,TGCGCCAGCAGCTTGGTAGCAGGGGATGGGAGAAACACCATATATTTT,CASSLVAGDGRNTIYF
TRBV3-1/TRBV3-2,-,-,TRBJ1-1,TGTGCCAGCAGCCAAGAACCTGGGGCGGAGACCCAAGCTTTCTTT,CASSQEPGAETQAFF
TRBV4-1,-,-,TRBJ1-5,TGCGCCAGCAGTCGGGCAGGCAATCAGCCCCAGCATTTT,CASSRAGNQPQHF
TRBV6-5,-,-,TRBJ1-2,TGTGCCAGCAGTTACTCGGGGTACGGCTACACCTTC,CASSYSGYGYTF
TRBV3-1/TRBV3-2,TRBD1,-,TRBJ1-2,TGTGCCAGCAGCCAGTCGGACAGGGTGTATGGCTACACCTTC,CASSQSDRVYGYTF
TRBV2,-,few,TRBJ1-2,TGTGCCAGCAGTGACCTCCGGGCCTATGGCTACACCTTC,CASSDLRAYGYTF
TRBV7-9,-,-,TRBJ1-4,TGTGCCAGCAGCTCCAGATCAACTAATGAAAAACTGTTTTTT,CASSSRSTNEKLFF
TRBV5-6,-,-,TRBJ1-2,TGTGCCAGCAGCTTGGTGGGTAGCTATGGCTACACCTTC,CASSLVGSYGYTF
TRBV10-3,-,-,TRBJ2-3,TGTGCCATCAGTGGGAGCAGGGCCCCCACAGATACGCAGTATTTT,CAISGSRAPTDTQYF
TRBV7-2,-,-,TRBJ2-2,TGTGCCAGCAGCTTAGGGGGCCCGGGGGGGGAGCTGTTTTTT,CASSLGGPGGELFF
TRBV19,-,-,TRBJ1-3,TGTGCCAGTAGCCGGGACACCTTTTTCTCTGGAAACACCATATATTTT,CASSRDTFFSGNTIYF
TRBV7-2,TRBD1,-,TRBJ2-3,TGTGCCAGCAGCCTAGGTAGGACAGGGGGAACAGATACGCAGTATTTT,CASSLGRTGGTDTQYF
TRBV19,-,-,TRBJ1-3,TGTGCCAGTACGAGACAGAGCTCTGGAAACACCATATATTTT,CASTRQSSGNTIYF
TRBV7-2,-,-,TRBJ2-7,TGTGCCAGCAGCCGTACAGAGGGCTACGAGCAGTACTTC,CASSRTEGYEQYF
TRBV5-4,TRBD1,once,TRBJ2-1,TGTGCCAGCAGCAACGGACAGGGTACCGATGAGCAGTTCTTC,CASSNGQGTDEQFF
TRBV5-1,-,few,TRBJ2-5,TGCGCCAGCAGCTTAAAAGAGACCCAGTACTTC,CASSLKETQYF